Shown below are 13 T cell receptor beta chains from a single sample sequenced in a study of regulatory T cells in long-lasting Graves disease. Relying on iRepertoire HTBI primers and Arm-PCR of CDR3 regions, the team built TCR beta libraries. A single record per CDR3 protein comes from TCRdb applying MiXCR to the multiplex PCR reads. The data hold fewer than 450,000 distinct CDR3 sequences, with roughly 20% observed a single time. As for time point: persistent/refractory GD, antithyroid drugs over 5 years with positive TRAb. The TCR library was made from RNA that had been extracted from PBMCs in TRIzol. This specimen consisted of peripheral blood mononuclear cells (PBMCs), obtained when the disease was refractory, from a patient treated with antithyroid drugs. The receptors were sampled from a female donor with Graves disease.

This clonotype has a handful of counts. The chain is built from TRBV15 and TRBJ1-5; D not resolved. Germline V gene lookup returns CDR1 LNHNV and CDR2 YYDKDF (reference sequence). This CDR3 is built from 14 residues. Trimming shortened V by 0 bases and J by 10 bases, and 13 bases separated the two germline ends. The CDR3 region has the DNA TGTGCCACCAGCAGAGATGAGGGTCAAGGCCCCCAGCATTTT. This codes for CATSRDEGQGPQHF.

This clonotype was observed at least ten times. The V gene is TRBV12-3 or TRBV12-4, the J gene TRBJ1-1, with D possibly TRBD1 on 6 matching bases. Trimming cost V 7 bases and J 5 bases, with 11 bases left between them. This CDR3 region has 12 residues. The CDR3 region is CASNEGGTEAFF. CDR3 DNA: TGTGCCAGCAACGAAGGGGGGACTGAAGCTTTCTTT.

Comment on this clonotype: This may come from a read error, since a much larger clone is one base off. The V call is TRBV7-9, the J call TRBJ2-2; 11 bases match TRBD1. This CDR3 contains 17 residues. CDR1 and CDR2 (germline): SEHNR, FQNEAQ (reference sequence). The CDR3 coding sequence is TGTGCCAGCAGCCCTATTCGGACAGGGGGCTATGGCGGGGAGCCGTTTTTT. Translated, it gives CASSPIRTGGYGGEPFF.

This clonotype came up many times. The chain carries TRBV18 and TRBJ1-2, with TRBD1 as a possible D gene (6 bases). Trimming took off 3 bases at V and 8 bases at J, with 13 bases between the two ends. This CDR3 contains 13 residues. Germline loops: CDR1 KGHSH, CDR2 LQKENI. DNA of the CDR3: TGTGCCAGCTCACCCCCTAACGACAGGGGCTACACCTTC. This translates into CASSPPNDRGYTF.

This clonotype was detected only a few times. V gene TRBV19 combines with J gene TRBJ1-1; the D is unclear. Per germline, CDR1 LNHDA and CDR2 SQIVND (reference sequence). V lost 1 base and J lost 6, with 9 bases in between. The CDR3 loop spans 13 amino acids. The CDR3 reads CASSIGGSAEAFF. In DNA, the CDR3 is TGTGCCAGTAGTATAGGAGGGTCAGCTGAAGCTTTCTTT.

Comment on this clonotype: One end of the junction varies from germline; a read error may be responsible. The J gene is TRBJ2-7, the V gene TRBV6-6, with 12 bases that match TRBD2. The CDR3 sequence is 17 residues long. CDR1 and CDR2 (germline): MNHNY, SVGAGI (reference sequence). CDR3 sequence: CASSYSMTSGSLYERYF. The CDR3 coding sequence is TGTGCCAGCAGTTACTCGATGACTAGCGGGAGTCTCTACGAGCGGTACTTC.

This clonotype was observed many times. CDR3 sequence (DNA): TGTGCCAGCTCCGCCCCTTCGACGGTCCCAAATTCACCCCTCCACTTT. Amino acid sequence: CASSAPSTVPNSPLHF. The chain has TRBV2 and TRBJ1-6; D is undetermined. This CDR3 spans 16 amino acids. V lost 8 bases and J 7 bases, leaving 21 bases between the germline ends. Germline V lookup: CDR1 SNHLY, CDR2 FYNNEI.

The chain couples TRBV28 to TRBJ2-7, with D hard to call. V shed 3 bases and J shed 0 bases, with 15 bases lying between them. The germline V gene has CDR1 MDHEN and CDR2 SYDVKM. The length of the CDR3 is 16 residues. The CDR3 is CASSFGRPELSYEQYF. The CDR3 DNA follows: TGTGCCAGCAGTTTTGGCCGGCCCGAACTCTCCTACGAGCAGTACTTC.

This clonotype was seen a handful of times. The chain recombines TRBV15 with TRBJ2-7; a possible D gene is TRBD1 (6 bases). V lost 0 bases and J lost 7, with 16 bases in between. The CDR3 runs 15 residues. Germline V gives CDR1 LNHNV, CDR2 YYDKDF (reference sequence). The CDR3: CATSRDTGRPTEQYF. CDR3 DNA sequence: TGTGCCACCAGCAGAGATACAGGGCGTCCTACTGAGCAGTACTTC. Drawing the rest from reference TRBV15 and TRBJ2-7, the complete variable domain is DAMVIQNPRYQVTQFGKPVTLSCSQTLNHNVMYWYQQKSSQAPKLLFHYYDKDFNNEADTPDNFQSRRPNTSFCFLDIRSPGLGDTAMYLCATSRDTGRPTEQYFGPGTRLTVT.

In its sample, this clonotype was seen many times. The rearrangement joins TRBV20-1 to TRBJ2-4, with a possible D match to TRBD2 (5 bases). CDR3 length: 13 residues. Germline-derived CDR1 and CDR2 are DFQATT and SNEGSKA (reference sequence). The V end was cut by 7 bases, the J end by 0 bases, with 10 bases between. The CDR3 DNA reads TGCAGTGTGGCCGAGGGAGCCAAAAACATTCAGTACTTC. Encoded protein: CSVAEGAKNIQYF.

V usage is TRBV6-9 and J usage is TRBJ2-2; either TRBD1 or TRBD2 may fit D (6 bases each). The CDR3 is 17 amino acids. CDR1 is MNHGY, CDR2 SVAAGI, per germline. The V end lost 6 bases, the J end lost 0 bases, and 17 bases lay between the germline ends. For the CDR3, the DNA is TGTGCCAGCAGGTATGATGAAAGGGGGGCGAACACCGGGGAGCTGTTTTTT. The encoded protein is CASRYDERGANTGELFF.

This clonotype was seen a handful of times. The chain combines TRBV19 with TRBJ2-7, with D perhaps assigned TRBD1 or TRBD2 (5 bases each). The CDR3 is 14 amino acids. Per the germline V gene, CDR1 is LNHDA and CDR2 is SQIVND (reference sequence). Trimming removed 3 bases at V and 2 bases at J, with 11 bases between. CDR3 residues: CASSIGAGPYEQYF. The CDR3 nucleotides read TGTGCCAGTAGTATTGGGGCGGGCCCCTACGAGCAGTACTTC.

DNA for the CDR3: TGCAGCGTTGAGAGGGGGCGCACAGATACGCAGTATTTT. The encoded protein is CSVERGRTDTQYF. The genes are TRBV29-1 and TRBJ2-3; 7 bases map to TRBD1. The CDR3 covers 13 residues. The germline gives CDR1 SQVTM, CDR2 ANQGSEA. V was clipped by 3 bases and J by 1 base; unmatched bases: 1.